This TCR beta chain was identified in a study of cytomegalovirus exposure and HLA in healthy donors. Findings and caveats of the study: It was assumed in the presence/absence analyses that sequencing depth was roughly uniform across donors. At a 0.05 false discovery rate, a later analysis found approximately 15,000 TCR beta sequences to be associated with HLA alleles. High sensitivity and specificity were reportedly achieved when the classifier diagnosed cytomegalovirus status.

The V gene's germline CDR1 is LNHDA and CDR2 SQIVND (reference sequence). This CDR3 comprises 18 residues. The J segment lost 3 bases and the V segment lost 5 bases, leaving 10 bases of the junction unmatched. With regard to this clone: Its antigen is unknown.

PCR primers comprised 60 Vbeta and 13 Jbeta primers. This table comes from immunoSEQ multiplex PCR, and its TCRdb copy is limited to in-frame clones, with some not included. Among tens of thousands of clones listed, around 84% were seen once. This chain joins TRBV19 and TRBJ2-1; the match to TRBD2 covers 13 bases. The sequence was obtained from a man between 18 and 35 years old in good health and CMV-seronegative. The sequenced sample was PBMCs. Here the CDR3 reads CASSPRTSGRGLYNEQFF. CDR3 in DNA: TGTGCCAGTAGTCCCAGGACTAGCGGGAGAGGACTCTACAATGAGCAGTTCTTC.